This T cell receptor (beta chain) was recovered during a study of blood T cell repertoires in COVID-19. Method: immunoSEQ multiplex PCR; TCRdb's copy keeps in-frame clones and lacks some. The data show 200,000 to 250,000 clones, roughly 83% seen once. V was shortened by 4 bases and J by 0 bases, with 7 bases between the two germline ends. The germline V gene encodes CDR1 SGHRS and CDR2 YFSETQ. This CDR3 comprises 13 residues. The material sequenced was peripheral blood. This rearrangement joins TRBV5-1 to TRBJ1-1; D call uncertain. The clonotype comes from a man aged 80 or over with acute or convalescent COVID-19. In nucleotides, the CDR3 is TGCGCCAGCAGCGGGCCTATGAACACTGAAGCTTTCTTT. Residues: CASSGPMNTEAFF.